The entry below gives a single TCR beta chain sequence along with its context. What it binds is unknown. These data are taken from a study of CD8 T cells in Susac syndrome. Study results and limitations: An acknowledgment was made by the study that its TCR sequencing and HLA analysis involved relatively few individuals.

Trimming removed 0 bases at V and 5 bases at J, with 10 bases between. This CDR3 spans 14 amino acids. With random hexamers, about 0.5 to 1 ug RNA was reverse transcribed. Across 54 Vbeta and 13 Jbeta, TCR beta CDR3 was amplified with immunoSEQ multiplex PCR. Each CDR3 protein is one row after TCRdb ran MiXCR on the immunoSEQ multiplex PCR reads. The sample shows roughly 180,000 distinct CDR3 sequences, around 95% of them seen only once. This TCR came from a human donor in good health. Sequencing used CD4+ T cells from PBMCs. This chain joins TRBV12-3 or TRBV12-4 and TRBJ1-1; TRBD1 is a possible D gene (5 bases). In nucleotides, the CDR3 is TGTGCCAGCAGTTTAGCACAGGTAGGGACTGAAGCTTTCTTT. This translates into CASSLAQVGTEAFF.